The source of this TCR beta chain is a study of blood T cells in healthy people across ages. In terms of origin and age, donors were healthy Caucasian individuals from Russia aged 6 to 90. Overall study results and limits: Leaving the PBMCs unsorted stopped any conclusive comparison of naive versus antigen-experienced cells.

The use of a sample-barcoded 5' primer and a J-beta primer mix characterized a second PCR of roughly 6 to 11 cycles. From the 5' RACE reads, TCRdb called clonotypes with MiXCR, one entry per CDR3 protein. The sample has roughly 1,500,000 distinct CDR3 sequences, roughly a third seen once. The germline V gene has CDR1 ENHRY and CDR2 SYGVKD. The trim removed 6 bases at V and 1 base at J, leaving 1 base unmatched. The CDR3 totals 14 residues. In regard to this clonotype: Its specificity is unknown.

The J gene is TRBJ1-1, the V gene TRBV10-3; TRBD1 aligns across 11 bases. Source material: blood. This receptor was taken from a woman in her 30s in good health. CDR3 sequence: CAIRDRGPNTEAFF. The CDR3, as DNA: TGTGCCATCAGGGACAGGGGGCCGAACACTGAAGCTTTCTTT.